The rows below give T cell receptor beta chains drawn from one sample of a study of CD8 T cells in ankylosing spondylitis. TCRdb used MiXCR to reprocess the 5' RACE reads, holding one entry per CDR3 protein. The data show 700,000 to 1,000,000 distinct CDR3 sequences, over 9.5% seen once. Input material: blood, either unsorted or a sorted T cell fraction (not recorded which). Source of these receptors: a male donor with ankylosing spondylitis. The CDR3 runs from the conserved cysteine through the conserved F or W. D genes are given only for firm matches. Clone size is shown for a subset of rows, as once, few, many or a class of expanded clone.

D	J	size	V	DNA	CDR3
TRBD1	TRBJ2-2	.	TRBV20-1	TGCAGTGCTAGAGAAGTGAGGGGGCCGGGGGAGCTGTTTTTT	CSAREVRGPGELFF
.	TRBJ1-5	many	TRBV20-1	TGCAGTGCTAGAGGGGGGGCGTCCAATCAGCCCCAGCATTTT	CSARGGASNQPQHF
.	TRBJ1-3	few	TRBV11-2	TGTGCCAGCTCTTCATCCCGTTCTGGAAACACCATATATTTT	CASSSSRSGNTIYF
.	TRBJ1-2	.	TRBV20-1	TGCAGTGCTAGTGCCAGGACGAGGGGCTACACCTTC	CSASARTRGYTF
.	TRBJ2-3	.	TRBV4-3	TGCGCCAGCAGCTTTATTCGAGGGGAGGATACGCAGTATTTT	CASSFIRGEDTQYF
.	TRBJ2-2	few	TRBV20-1	TGCAGTGCTAGATTTGCAGGGAGGAACACCGGGGAGCTGTTTTTT	CSARFAGRNTGELFF
.	TRBJ1-1	many	TRBV5-1	TGCGCCAGCAGCTTGGACGGAGCGAACACTGAAGCTTTCTTT	CASSLDGANTEAFF
TRBD2	TRBJ2-1	.	TRBV4-2	TGTGCCAGCAGCCAGACAGCGGGAGGCTCCTACAATGAGCAGTTCTTC	CASSQTAGGSYNEQFF
TRBD2	TRBJ2-5	.	TRBV20-1	TGCAGTGCTATTGGACTAGCGTCGAGGCAAGAGACCCAGTACTTC	CSAIGLASRQETQYF
TRBD2	TRBJ2-3	many	TRBV29-1	TGCAGCGCTCCCACTAGCGGGAGTAGGACAGATACGCAGTATTTT	CSAPTSGSRTDTQYF
.	TRBJ2-7	many	TRBV12-3/TRBV12-4	TGTGCCAGCAGTTTCCCCGGGACCTACGAGCAGTACTTC	CASSFPGTYEQYF
.	TRBJ2-2	many	TRBV4-3	TGCGCCAGCAGCCAAGTCGGGCGGACCGGGGAGCTGTTTTTT	CASSQVGRTGELFF
.	TRBJ2-7	.	TRBV11-1	TGTGCCAGCAGCTTAGGCAGTCAATTCACCTACGAGCAGTACTTC	CASSLGSQFTYEQYF
.	TRBJ2-5	many	TRBV28	TGTGCCAGCAGTTTCGCAGACGGCCGGCCCGAAGAGACCCAGTACTTC	CASSFADGRPEETQYF
.	TRBJ2-7	many	TRBV20-1	TGCAGTGCTAGAGATCAGGGGTCGGGCTACGAGCAGTACTTC	CSARDQGSGYEQYF
TRBD2	TRBJ2-5	few	TRBV20-1	TGCAGTGCTAGAAGAAAACTAGCGGGAGGAGAGACCCAGTACTTC	CSARRKLAGGETQYF
.	TRBJ2-3	.	TRBV10-1	TGCGCCAGCAGTGCTGCTCGACAGAGGAGCACAGATACGCAGTATTTT	CASSAARQRSTDTQYF
TRBD1	TRBJ2-7	few	TRBV5-1	TGCGCCAGCAGCTTAGGACAGGGGTTCGGGTACGAGCAGTACTTC	CASSLGQGFGYEQYF
.	TRBJ1-5	.	TRBV7-8	TGTGCCAGCAGCCCCAGCGGCCAGGGAGGCAATCAGCCCCAGCATTTT	CASSPSGQGGNQPQHF
TRBD2	TRBJ2-3	many	TRBV10-2	TGCGCCAGCAGTGGACTAGCGGGCACAGATACGCAGTATTTT	CASSGLAGTDTQYF
.	TRBJ2-7	.	TRBV9	TGTGCCAGCAGCCGGGACGGATGGGGCCACGAGCAGTACTTC	CASSRDGWGHEQYF
.	TRBJ2-1	.	TRBV20-1	TGCAGTGCTCAAGGGTGGGTCAGTAGGGATGAGCAGTTCTTC	CSAQGWVSRDEQFF
TRBD1	TRBJ2-5	.	TRBV27	TGTGCCAGCAGTTTAATACAGGGGGCAAAGACCCAGTACTTC	CASSLIQGAKTQYF
.	TRBJ1-1	many	TRBV20-1	TGCAGTGCTAGAGCATACACTGAAGCTTTCTTT	CSARAYTEAFF
.	TRBJ1-4	.	TRBV18	TGTGCCAGCTCACCAGACGCCCTACTACAGGGACGGGAAAAACTGTTTTTT	CASSPDALLQGREKLFF